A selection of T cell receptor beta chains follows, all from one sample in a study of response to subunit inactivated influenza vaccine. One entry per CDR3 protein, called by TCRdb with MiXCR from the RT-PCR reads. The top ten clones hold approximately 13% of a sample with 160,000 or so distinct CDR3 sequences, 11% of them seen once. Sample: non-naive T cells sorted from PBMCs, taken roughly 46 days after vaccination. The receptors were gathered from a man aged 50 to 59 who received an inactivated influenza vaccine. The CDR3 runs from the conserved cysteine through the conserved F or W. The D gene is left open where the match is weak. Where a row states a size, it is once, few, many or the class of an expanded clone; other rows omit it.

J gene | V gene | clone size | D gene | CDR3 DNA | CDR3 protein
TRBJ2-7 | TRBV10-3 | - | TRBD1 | TGTGCCGTTTACAGGGGTTACGAGCAGTACTTC | CAVYRGYEQYF
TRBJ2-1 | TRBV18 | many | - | TGTGCCAGCTCACCACTGGAGGGGTCGTATGAGCAGTTCTTC | CASSPLEGSYEQFF
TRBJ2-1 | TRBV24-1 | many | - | TGTGCCACCAGTGACCCCACTATATCTGAGCAGTTCTTC | CATSDPTISEQFF
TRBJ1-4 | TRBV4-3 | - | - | TGCGCCAGCAGCCCCGGGGACCGAGCAACTAATGAAAAACTGTTTTTT | CASSPGDRATNEKLFF
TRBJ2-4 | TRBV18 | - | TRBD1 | TGTGCCAGCTCCCGTGGACAGGGTCTAGCCAAAAACATTCAGTACTTC | CASSRGQGLAKNIQYF
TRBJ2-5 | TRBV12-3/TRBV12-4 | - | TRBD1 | TGTGCCAGCAGTTTGTCGGTGTGGACAGGGGTTAAAGAGACCCAGTACTTC | CASSLSVWTGVKETQYF
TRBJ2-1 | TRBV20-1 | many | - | TGCAGTGCTAGAGCAAGTTACAATGAGCAGTTCTTC | CSARASYNEQFF
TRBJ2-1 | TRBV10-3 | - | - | TGTGCCATCAGTCATGAGGGGTTCTCCTACAATGAGCAGTTCTTC | CAISHEGFSYNEQFF
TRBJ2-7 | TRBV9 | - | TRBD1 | TGTGCCAGCAGCGTATCCGGGACAGGGGCCTACGAGCAGTACTTC | CASSVSGTGAYEQYF
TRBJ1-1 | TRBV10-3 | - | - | TGTGCCATCAGTGTCGGCAGGGCCACTGAAGCTTTCTTT | CAISVGRATEAFF
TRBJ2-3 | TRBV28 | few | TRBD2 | TGTGCCAGCGAGCGGGAGCCGACAAATACGCAGTATTTT | CASEREPTNTQYF
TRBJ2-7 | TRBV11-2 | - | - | TGTGCCAGCAGCCCGGGGGGCAAAGGGGAGCAGTACTTC | CASSPGGKGEQYF
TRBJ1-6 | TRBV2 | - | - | TGTGCCAGCAGTATATACGGGACGGCGGGCCTTAATTCACCCCTCCACTTT | CASSIYGTAGLNSPLHF
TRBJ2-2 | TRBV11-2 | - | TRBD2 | TGTGCCAGCAGCTTAGATCGGCTAGCGGGAGCCGGGGAGCTGTTTTTT | CASSLDRLAGAGELFF
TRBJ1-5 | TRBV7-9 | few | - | TGTGCCAGCAGTGACAGCCACAATCAGCCCCAGCATTTT | CASSDSHNQPQHF
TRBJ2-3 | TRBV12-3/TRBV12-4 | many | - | TGTGCCAGCAGTTTGGCTACGGGAGGCACAGATACGCAGTATTTT | CASSLATGGTDTQYF
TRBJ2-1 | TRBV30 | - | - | TGTGCCCTCTCGGCCTTCCTCCACAATGAGCAGTTCTTC | CALSAFLHNEQFF
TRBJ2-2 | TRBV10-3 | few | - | TGTGCCATCAGTGATCTTACTAAACCGGGATCTAACACCGGGGAGCTGTTTTTT | CAISDLTKPGSNTGELFF
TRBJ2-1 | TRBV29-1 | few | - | TGCAGCGTTGAAACGGGTGAGCAGTTCTTC | CSVETGEQFF
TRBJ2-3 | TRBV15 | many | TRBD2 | TGTGCCACCAGCAGAGAGACTAGCGGGAGGGAAACGCAGTATTTT | CATSRETSGRETQYF
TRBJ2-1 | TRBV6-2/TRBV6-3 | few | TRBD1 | TGTGCCAGCCTTAAGTTTCGACAGGGCAATGAGCAGTTCTTC | CASLKFRQGNEQFF
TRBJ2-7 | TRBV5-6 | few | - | TGTGCCAGCAGCTTGTACACAGGGACCTCCTACGAGCAGTACTTC | CASSLYTGTSYEQYF
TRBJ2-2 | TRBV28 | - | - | TGTGCCAGCAGTCCCCTAGGGACGAACACCGGGGAGCTGTTTTTT | CASSPLGTNTGELFF
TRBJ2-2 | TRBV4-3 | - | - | TGCGCCAGCAGCCAATTTAGCGCGAACACCGGGGAGCTGTTTTTT | CASSQFSANTGELFF
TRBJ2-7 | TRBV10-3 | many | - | TGTGCCATCAGTGATCCCACGGGAAACCACTACGAGCAGTACTTC | CAISDPTGNHYEQYF
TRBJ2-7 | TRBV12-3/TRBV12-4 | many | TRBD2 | TGTGCCAGCACTAAAAGCGGGAGAGACTACGAGCAGTACTTC | CASTKSGRDYEQYF
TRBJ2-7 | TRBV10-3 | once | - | TGTGCCAACTATAAGAACAGGAGCCCTATCTCCTACGAGCAGTACTTC | CANYKNRSPISYEQYF
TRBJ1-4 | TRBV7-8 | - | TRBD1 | TGTGCCAGCAGCTTAAGACAGGGTGGAGAAAAACTGTTTTTT | CASSLRQGGEKLFF
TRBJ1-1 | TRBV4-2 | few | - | TGTGCCAGCAGCCAAGATTCCAGGGTCACTGAAGCTTTCTTT | CASSQDSRVTEAFF
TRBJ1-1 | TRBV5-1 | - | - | TGCGCCAGCAGCTTGAGTCTGGCAACAGAGAACACTGAAGCTTTCTTT | CASSLSLATENTEAFF
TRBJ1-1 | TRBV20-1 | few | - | TGCAGTGCTAGAGGCCCTAACAGGCGAGGCACTGAAGCTTTCTTT | CSARGPNRRGTEAFF
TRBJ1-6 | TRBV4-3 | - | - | TGCGCCAGCAGCCAAGAAAAGGAGTCTAATTCACCCCTCCACTTT | CASSQEKESNSPLHF
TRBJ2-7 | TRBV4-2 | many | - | TGTGCCAGCAGCCAAAACCTGGACAGATCTTTCTCCTACGAGCAGTACTTC | CASSQNLDRSFSYEQYF
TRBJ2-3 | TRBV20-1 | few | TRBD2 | TGCAGTGCTCCTAAGCTAGCGGGAGTCAAAGATACGCAGTATTTT | CSAPKLAGVKDTQYF
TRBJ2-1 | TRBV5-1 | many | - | TGCGCCAGCAGCTTGGCCGTTGCTGAGAATGAGCAGTTCTTC | CASSLAVAENEQFF
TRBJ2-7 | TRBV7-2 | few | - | TGTGCCAGCAGACAACCCCCCGTTTACGAGCAGTACTTC | CASRQPPVYEQYF
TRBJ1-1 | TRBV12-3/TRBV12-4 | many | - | TGTGCCAGCAGCTCATCCGGGGGTCGAGAGGCTTTCTTT | CASSSSGGREAFF
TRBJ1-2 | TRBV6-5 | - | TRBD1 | TGTGCCAGCAGTTACGTGAGGACAGGGGGCGGATATGGCTACACCTTC | CASSYVRTGGGYGYTF
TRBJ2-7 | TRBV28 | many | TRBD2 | TGTGCCAGCCTTACTAGCGGGACATACGAGCAGTACTTC | CASLTSGTYEQYF
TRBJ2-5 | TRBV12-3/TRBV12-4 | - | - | TGTGCCAGCAGTTTAAGACGGACCCAAGAGACCCAGTACTTC | CASSLRRTQETQYF
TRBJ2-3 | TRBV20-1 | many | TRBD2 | TGCAGTGCCGGAACCTGGACTAGCGGGAACACAGATACGCAGTATTTT | CSAGTWTSGNTDTQYF
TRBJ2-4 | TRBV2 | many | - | TGTGCCAGCAGTGCCACCTCCCCTCCCCGGGACAAAAACATTCAGTACTTC | CASSATSPPRDKNIQYF
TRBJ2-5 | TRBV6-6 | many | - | TGTGCCAGCAGTACGGGCAGACAAGAGACCCAGTACTTC | CASSTGRQETQYF
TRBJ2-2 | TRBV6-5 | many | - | TGTGCCAGCAGTTACCTGGTGAAGGGGAACACCGGGGAGCTGTTTTTT | CASSYLVKGNTGELFF
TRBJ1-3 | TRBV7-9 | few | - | TGTGCCAGCAGCCAATACAGGGCCTCTGGAAACACCATATATTTT | CASSQYRASGNTIYF
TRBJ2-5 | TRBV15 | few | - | TGTGCCACCAGCAGAGGGAGGGGCTACCAAGAGACCCAGTACTTC | CATSRGRGYQETQYF